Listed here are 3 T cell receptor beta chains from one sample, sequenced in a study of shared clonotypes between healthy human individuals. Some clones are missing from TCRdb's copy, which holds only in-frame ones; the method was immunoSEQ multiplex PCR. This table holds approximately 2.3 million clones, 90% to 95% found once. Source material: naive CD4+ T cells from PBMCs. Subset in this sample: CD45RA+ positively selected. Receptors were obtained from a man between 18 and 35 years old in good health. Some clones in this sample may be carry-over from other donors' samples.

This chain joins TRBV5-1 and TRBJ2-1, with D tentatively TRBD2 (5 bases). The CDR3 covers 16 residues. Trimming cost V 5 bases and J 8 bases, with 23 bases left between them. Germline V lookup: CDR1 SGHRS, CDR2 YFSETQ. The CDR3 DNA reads TGCGCCAGCAGACGAGCTCTAGCATCCCCGTTCGATGAGCAGTTCTTC. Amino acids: CASRRALASPFDEQFF.

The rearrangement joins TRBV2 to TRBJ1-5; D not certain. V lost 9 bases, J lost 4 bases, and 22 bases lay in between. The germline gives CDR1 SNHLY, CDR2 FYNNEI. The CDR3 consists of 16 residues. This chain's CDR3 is CASSRGDARLNQPQHF. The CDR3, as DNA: TGTGCCAGTTCACGGGGTGATGCGAGGTTGAATCAGCCCCAGCATTTT. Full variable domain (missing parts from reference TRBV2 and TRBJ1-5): EPEVTQTPSHQVTQMGQEVILRCVPISNHLYFYWYRQILGQKVEFLVSFYNNEISEKSEIFDDQFSVERPDGSNFTLKIRSTKLEDSAMYFCASSRGDARLNQPQHFGDGTRLSIL.

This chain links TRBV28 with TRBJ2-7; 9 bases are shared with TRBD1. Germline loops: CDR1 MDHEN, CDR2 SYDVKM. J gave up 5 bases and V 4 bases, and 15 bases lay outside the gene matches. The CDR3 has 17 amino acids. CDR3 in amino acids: CASSSTGGRPTRHEQYF. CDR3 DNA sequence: TGTGCCAGCAGTTCCACAGGGGGCAGGCCCACTAGGCACGAGCAGTACTTC.